The sequence of this T cell receptor beta chain was determined in a study of blood T cell repertoires in COVID-19. Looking at the study overall: Samples of COVID-19 (acute and convalescent) were obtained from the United States, Italy and Spain. The cDNA or gDNA used as material had been derived from T cells, B-cell-depleted T cells, or PBMCs.

Germline V gene lookup returns CDR1 SGDLS and CDR2 YYNGEE. J gave up 9 bases and V 2 bases, and 9 bases lay outside the gene matches. The CDR3 is 16 residues long. Per the study methods: Reference gene primer amplification gave estimated nucleated cell counts. Sequencing used immunoSEQ multiplex PCR; TCRdb keeps in-frame clones, though not all of them. The D gene and trimming were derived from the DNA, and the V and J assignments and clone size from that table. The table lists a few hundred thousand clones, 85% to 90% of them singletons, with under 6.5% in the top ten. The receptor comes from a man in his 60s with acute or convalescent COVID-19. Sequencing was carried out using peripheral blood. The chain couples TRBV9 to TRBJ2-1, with 12 bases lining up with TRBD2. The CDR3 nucleotides read TGTGCCAGCAGCGTGGTCCCAGGACTAGCGGGAAGTGAGCAGTTCTTC. Translation: CASSVVPGLAGSEQFF.